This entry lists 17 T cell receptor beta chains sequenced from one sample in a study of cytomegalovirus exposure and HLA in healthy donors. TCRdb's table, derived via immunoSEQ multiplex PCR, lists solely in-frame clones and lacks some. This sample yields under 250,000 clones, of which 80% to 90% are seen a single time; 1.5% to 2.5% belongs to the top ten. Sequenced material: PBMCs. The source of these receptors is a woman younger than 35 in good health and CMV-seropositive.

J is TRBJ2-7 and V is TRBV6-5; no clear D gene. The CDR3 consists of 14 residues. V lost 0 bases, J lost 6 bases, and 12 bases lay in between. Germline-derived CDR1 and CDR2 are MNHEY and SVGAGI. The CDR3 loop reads CASSYSTQTTEQYF. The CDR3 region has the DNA TGTGCCAGCAGTTACTCGACACAGACGACCGAGCAGTACTTC.

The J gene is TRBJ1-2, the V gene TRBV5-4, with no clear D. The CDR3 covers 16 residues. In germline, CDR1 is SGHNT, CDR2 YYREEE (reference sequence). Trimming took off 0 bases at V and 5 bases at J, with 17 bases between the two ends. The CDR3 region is CASSLGAGPRGYGYTF. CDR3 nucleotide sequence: TGTGCCAGCAGCTTGGGGGCCGGACCCCGAGGGTATGGCTACACCTTC.

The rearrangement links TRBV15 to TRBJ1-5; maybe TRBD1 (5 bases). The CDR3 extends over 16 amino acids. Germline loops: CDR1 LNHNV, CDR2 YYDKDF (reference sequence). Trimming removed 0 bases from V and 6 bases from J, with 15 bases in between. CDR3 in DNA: TGTGCCACCAGCAGAGATCGTCGCCAGGGTTTTCAGCCCCAGCATTTT. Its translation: CATSRDRRQGFQPQHF. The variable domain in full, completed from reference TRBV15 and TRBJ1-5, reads DAMVIQNPRYQVTQFGKPVTLSCSQTLNHNVMYWYQQKSSQAPKLLFHYYDKDFNNEADTPDNFQSRRPNTSFCFLDIRSPGLGDTAMYLCATSRDRRQGFQPQHFGDGTRLSIL.

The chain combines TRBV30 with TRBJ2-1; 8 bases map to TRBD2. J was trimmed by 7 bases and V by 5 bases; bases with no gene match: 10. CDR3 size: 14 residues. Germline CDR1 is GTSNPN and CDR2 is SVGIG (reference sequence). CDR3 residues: CAWYLAGSLNEQFF. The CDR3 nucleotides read TGTGCCTGGTATCTAGCGGGCTCGTTGAATGAGCAGTTCTTC.

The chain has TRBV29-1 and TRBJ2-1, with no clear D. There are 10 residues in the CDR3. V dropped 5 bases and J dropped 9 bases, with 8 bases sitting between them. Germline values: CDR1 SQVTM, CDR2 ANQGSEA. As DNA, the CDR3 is TGCAGCGTTACCCGCAGTGAGCAGTTCTTC. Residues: CSVTRSEQFF.

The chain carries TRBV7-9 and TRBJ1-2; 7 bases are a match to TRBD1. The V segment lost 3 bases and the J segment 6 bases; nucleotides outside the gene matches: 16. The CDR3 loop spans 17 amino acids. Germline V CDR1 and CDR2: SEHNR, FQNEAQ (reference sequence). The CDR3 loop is CASSFFIPGQRVHGYTF. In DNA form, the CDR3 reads TGTGCCAGCAGCTTCTTTATCCCGGGACAGAGGGTACATGGCTACACCTTC.

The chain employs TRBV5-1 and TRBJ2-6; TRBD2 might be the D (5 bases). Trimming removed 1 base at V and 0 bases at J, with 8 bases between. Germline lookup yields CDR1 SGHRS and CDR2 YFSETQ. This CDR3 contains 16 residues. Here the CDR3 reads CASSLSAGSGANVLTF. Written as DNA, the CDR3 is TGCGCCAGCAGCTTGTCCGCGGGCTCTGGGGCCAACGTCCTGACTTTC.

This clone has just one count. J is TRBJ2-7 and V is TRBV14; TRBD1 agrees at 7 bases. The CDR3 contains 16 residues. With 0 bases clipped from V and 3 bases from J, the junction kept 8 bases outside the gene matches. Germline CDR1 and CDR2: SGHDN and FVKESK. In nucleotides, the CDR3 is TGTGCCAGCAGCCAAGATCTAGCAGGGGGAATCTACGAGCAGTACTTC. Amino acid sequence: CASSQDLAGGIYEQYF.

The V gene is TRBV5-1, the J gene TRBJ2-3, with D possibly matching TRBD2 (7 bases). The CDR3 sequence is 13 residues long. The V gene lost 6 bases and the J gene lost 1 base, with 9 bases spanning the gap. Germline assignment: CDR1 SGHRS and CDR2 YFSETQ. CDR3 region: CASKGGGTDTQYF. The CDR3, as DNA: TGCGCCAGCAAGGGGGGGGGCACAGATACGCAGTATTTT. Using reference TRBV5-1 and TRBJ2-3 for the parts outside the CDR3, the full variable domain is KAGVTQTPRYLIKTRGQQVTLSCSPISGHRSVSWYQQTPGQGLQFLFEYFSETQRNKGNFPGRFSGRQFSNSRSEMNVSTLELGDSALYLCASKGGGTDTQYFGPGTRLTVL.

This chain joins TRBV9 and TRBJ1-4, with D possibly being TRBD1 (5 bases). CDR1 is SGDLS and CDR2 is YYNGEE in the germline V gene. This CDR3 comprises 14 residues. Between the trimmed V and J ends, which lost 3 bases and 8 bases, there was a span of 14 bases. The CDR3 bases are TGTGCCAGCAGCGCCCTGGAGGGACGGGAAAAACTGTTTTTT. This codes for CASSALEGREKLFF.

In DNA form, the CDR3 reads TGCAGCGTTTACGGGGAGGGAGAGACCCAGTACTTC. As protein: CSVYGEGETQYF. The chain combines TRBV29-1 with TRBJ2-5; TRBD2 matches at 7 bases. Per germline, CDR1 SQVTM and CDR2 ANQGSEA. This CDR3 is built from 12 residues. V lost 5 bases, J lost 4 bases, and 4 bases stayed unmatched.

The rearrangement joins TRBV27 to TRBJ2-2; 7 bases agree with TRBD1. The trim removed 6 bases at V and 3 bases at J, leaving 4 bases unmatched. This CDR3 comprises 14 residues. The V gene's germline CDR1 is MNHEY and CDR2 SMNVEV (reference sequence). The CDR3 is CASRTGMDTGELFF. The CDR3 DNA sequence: TGTGCCAGCAGGACAGGGATGGACACCGGGGAGCTGTTTTTT.

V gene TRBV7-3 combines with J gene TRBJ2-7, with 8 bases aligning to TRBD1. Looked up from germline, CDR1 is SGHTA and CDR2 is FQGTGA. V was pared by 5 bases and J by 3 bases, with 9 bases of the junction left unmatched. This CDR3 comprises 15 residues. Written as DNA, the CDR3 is TGTGCCAGCAGCCAGGGGGCAGGGGCGGGCTACGAGCAGTACTTC. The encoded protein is CASSQGAGAGYEQYF.

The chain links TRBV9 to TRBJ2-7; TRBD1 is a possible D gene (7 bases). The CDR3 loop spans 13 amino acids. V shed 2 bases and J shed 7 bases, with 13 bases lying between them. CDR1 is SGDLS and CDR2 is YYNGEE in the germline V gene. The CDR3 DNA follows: TGTGCCAGCAGCGTGGAGGGGGCGGGGGAGCAGTACTTC. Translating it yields CASSVEGAGEQYF.

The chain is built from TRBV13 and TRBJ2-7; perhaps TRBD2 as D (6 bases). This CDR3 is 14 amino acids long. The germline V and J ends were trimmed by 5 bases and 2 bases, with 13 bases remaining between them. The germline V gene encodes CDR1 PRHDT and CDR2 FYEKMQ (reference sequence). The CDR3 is CASSTQRAPYEQYF. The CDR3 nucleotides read TGTGCCAGCAGCACCCAGCGGGCGCCCTACGAGCAGTACTTC. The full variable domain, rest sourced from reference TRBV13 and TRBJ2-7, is AAGVIQSPRHLIKEKRETATLKCYPIPRHDTVYWYQQGPGQDPQFLISFYEKMQSDKGSIPDRFSAQQFSDYHSELNMSSLELGDSALYFCASSTQRAPYEQYFGPGTRLTVT.

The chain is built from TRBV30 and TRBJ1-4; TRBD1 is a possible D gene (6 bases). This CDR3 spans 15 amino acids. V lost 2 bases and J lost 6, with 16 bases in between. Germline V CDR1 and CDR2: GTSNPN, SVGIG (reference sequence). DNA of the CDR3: TGTGCCTGGAGTCCCAGGGGAGGGGAGGATGAAAAACTGTTTTTT. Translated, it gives CAWSPRGGEDEKLFF.

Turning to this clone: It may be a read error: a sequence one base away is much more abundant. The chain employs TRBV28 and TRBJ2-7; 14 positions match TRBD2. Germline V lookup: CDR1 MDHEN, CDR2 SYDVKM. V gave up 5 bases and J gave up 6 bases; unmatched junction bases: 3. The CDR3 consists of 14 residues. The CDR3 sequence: CASSPGLAGVEQYF. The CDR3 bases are TGTGCCAGCAGTCCGGGACTAGCGGGAGTCGAGCAGTACTTC. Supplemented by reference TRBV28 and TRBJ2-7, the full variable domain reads DVKVTQSSRYLVKRTGEKVFLECVQDMDHENMFWYRQDPGLGLRLIYFSYDVKMKEKGDIPEGYSVSREKKERFSLILESASTNQTSMYLCASSPGLAGVEQYFGPGTRLTVT.